These 7 T cell receptor beta chains came from one sample sequenced in a study of T cell responses to AZD1222 COVID-19 vaccine (dated by TCRdb to the early 2020s). The library was generated by the immunoSEQ multiplex PCR assay. The source is immuneACCESS, and TCRdb retained only in-frame sequences with V and J called. Part of the clones is not carried over; for the studies checked, unresolved V genes explain less than half of this, and the remainder is unexplained. Within this sample are some 130,000 clones, with just under 95% of them counted one time only. The top ten hold approximately 6.9% of the sample. In light of the paper, this sample's time point label describes: about 28 days (+/-7) after the second vaccine dose. The source was peripheral blood, collected 28 days after the second AZD1222 dose. All receptors derive from an adult who received the AZD1222 COVID-19 vaccine.

The gene calls are TRBV18 and TRBJ1-2, with D uncertain. The germline CDR1 and CDR2 sequences are KGHSH and LQKENI. Trimming left V 2 bases short and J 6 bases short, with 10 bases between. The CDR3 runs 13 residues. CDR3 DNA: TGTGCCAGCTCACCAGCGACACCGAATGGCTACACCTTC. Amino acids: CASSPATPNGYTF.

This CDR3 reads CASSQAGQPQHF. CDR3 bases: TGTGCCAGCAGCCAAGCCGGACAGCCCCAGCATTTT. The J gene is TRBJ1-5, the V gene TRBV4-2, with D unclear. CDR3 length: 12 residues. Trimming shortened V by 1 base and J by 7 bases, and 5 bases separated the two germline ends. Germline V CDR1 and CDR2: LGHNA, YNFKEQ.

The rearrangement joins TRBV5-4 to TRBJ2-3, with a possible D match to TRBD2 (6 bases). The germline CDR1 and CDR2 sequences are SGHNT and YYREEE (reference sequence). CDR3 size: 16 residues. Trimming cost V 5 bases and J 4 bases, with 20 bases left between them. The CDR3 loop is CASSQNRDSQSDTQYF. The CDR3 nucleotides read TGTGCCAGCAGTCAAAACCGGGACTCCCAATCAGATACGCAGTATTTT.

The chain combines TRBV25-1 with TRBJ2-1; 13 bases match TRBD2. V trimming: 6 bases; J trimming: 6 bases; junction bases outside the gene matches: 5. CDR1 MGHDK and CDR2 SYGVNS come from the germline V gene. The CDR3 sequence is 15 residues long. In nucleotides, the CDR3 is TGTGCCAGCAGCCGGACTAGCGGGGGATTCAATGAGCAGTTCTTC. Amino acid sequence: CASSRTSGGFNEQFF.

The chain employs TRBV28 and TRBJ2-3; 12 bases are a match to TRBD2. The CDR3 covers 17 residues. The germline V gene encodes CDR1 MDHEN and CDR2 SYDVKM. V was clipped by 5 bases and J by 0 bases; unmatched bases: 6. The CDR3 reads CASSTTSGGFSTDTQYF. CDR3 bases: TGTGCCAGCAGTACGACTAGCGGGGGATTTAGCACAGATACGCAGTATTTT.

The V call is TRBV18, the J call TRBJ2-7; unclear D gene. V lost 0 bases and J lost 0, with 12 bases in between. Per germline, CDR1 KGHSH and CDR2 LQKENI. The CDR3 sequence is 16 residues long. The CDR3 region is CASSPPGRTSSYEQYF. The CDR3 region has the DNA TGTGCCAGCTCACCACCAGGCAGGACCAGCTCCTACGAGCAGTACTTC.

The chain recombines TRBV7-8 with TRBJ2-5; weak D call: TRBD1 (5 bases). The CDR3 runs 12 residues. The V gene's germline CDR1 is SGHVS and CDR2 FQNEAQ. V lost 5 bases, J lost 4 bases, and 8 bases lay in between. CDR3 sequence reads: CASSPQGETQYF. DNA of the CDR3: TGTGCCAGCAGCCCCCAGGGAGAGACCCAGTACTTC.